The 32 T cell receptor beta chains given below trace back to one sample, sequenced in a study of blood T cell repertoires in COVID-19. Libraries were prepared by immunoSEQ multiplex PCR; TCRdb keeps only in-frame clonotypes and omits some of them. Among approximately 180,000 clones, around 85% were seen once, and the ten largest hold under 3.5%. Sequenced sample: peripheral blood. The source of these receptors is a man in his fifties or sixties with acute or convalescent COVID-19.

V and J are TRBV23-1 and TRBJ1-2; 7 bases match TRBD1. TRBV23-1 is known as an ORF, though its function is uncertain. CDR3 size: 13 residues. V gave up 3 bases and J gave up 7 bases; unmatched junction bases: 5. The chain's CDR3 is CASSQRGQGGYTF. The CDR3 nucleotides are TGCGCCAGCAGTCAGAGGGGGCAGGGTGGCTACACCTTC.

J is TRBJ1-2 and V is TRBV3-1 (or the pseudogene TRBV3-2); TRBD1 might be the D (6 bases). Germline-derived CDR1 and CDR2 are LGHDT and YNNKEL (reference sequence). The CDR3 consists of 15 residues. Trimming shortened V by 4 bases and J by 2 bases, and 14 bases separated the two germline ends. CDR3 in DNA: TGTGCCAGCAGCCCCCGGGGAGGGGGGAACTATGGCTACACCTTC. Its protein product is CASSPRGGGNYGYTF.

The rearrangement joins TRBV6-4 to TRBJ1-2; 7 nucleotides align to TRBD1. From germline, CDR1 is MRHNA and CDR2 SNTAGT. The CDR3 is 13 residues long. V lost 3 bases, J lost 8 bases, and 6 bases stayed unmatched. The CDR3 here is CASSERAGGGYTF. In DNA form, the CDR3 reads TGTGCCAGCAGTGAACGGGCAGGGGGAGGCTACACCTTC.

This rearrangement joins TRBV7-2 to TRBJ1-1, with D hard to call. The CDR3 has 14 amino acids. V was trimmed by 5 bases and J by 1 base, leaving 11 bases between them. Per the germline V gene, CDR1 is SGHTA and CDR2 is FQGNSA. CDR3 nucleotide sequence: TGTGCCAGCAGCACAAGGAGGGCGAACACTGAAGCTTTCTTT. It encodes CASSTRRANTEAFF.

This clone has just one count. The rearrangement joins TRBV18 to TRBJ2-7; weak D call: TRBD2 (6 bases). The CDR3 extends over 17 amino acids. V lost 6 bases to trimming and J lost 0 bases, with 21 bases between them. Germline V gene sequence: CDR1 KGHSH, CDR2 LQKENI. In DNA, the CDR3 is TGTGCCAGCTCTCCAAGGCCCGGGACTGAGAGCTCCTACGAGCAGTACTTC. This codes for CASSPRPGTESSYEQYF.

J is TRBJ1-1 and V is TRBV5-1; D is undetermined. The CDR3 covers 14 residues. Per germline, CDR1 SGHRS and CDR2 YFSETQ. Trimming stripped 7 bases from V and 0 bases from J, with 13 bases between. CDR3 sequence (DNA): TGCGCCAGCGGGCGCGGGGATTTGAACACTGAAGCTTTCTTT. Amino acids: CASGRGDLNTEAFF.

This chain uses TRBV30 with TRBJ1-2, with TRBD1 identical over 8 bases. V dropped 3 bases and J dropped 13; count of bases not matched to a gene: 10. The CDR3 spans 12 residues. Germline V gene data show CDR1 as GTSNPN and CDR2 as SVGIG (reference sequence). The DNA of the CDR3 is TGTGCCTGGAGCGCCCACACCGGGACAGGCACCTTC. The encoded protein is CAWSAHTGTGTF.

The V and J genes are TRBV4-1 and TRBJ2-1; TRBD2 matches at 10 bases. CDR1 is MGHRA, CDR2 YSYEKL, per germline. This CDR3 contains 16 residues. Unmatched junction bases numbered 4, after V lost 0 bases and J lost 5 bases. The chain's CDR3 is CASSQDPSGSDNEQFF. CDR3 nucleotides: TGCGCCAGCAGCCAAGATCCTAGCGGGAGCGACAATGAGCAGTTCTTC.

The rearrangement joins TRBV28 to TRBJ2-2; 8 nucleotides align to TRBD2. This CDR3 region has 13 residues. The J segment lost 7 bases and the V segment lost 10 bases, leaving 8 bases of the junction unmatched. Per germline, CDR1 MDHEN and CDR2 SYDVKM. In nucleotides, the CDR3 is TGTGCCATAGAGCGGGAGTTGGGCGGGGAGCTGTTTTTT. Amino acid sequence: CAIERELGGELFF.

V is TRBV11-2 and J is TRBJ1-5; 8 bases are shared with TRBD1. With 5 bases clipped from V and 6 bases from J, the junction kept 6 bases outside the gene matches. The germline V gene has CDR1 SGHAT and CDR2 FQNNGV. This CDR3 is built from 14 residues. CDR3: CASSQGQGIQPQHF. The CDR3 DNA reads as TGTGCCAGCAGCCAAGGACAGGGAATTCAGCCCCAGCATTTT.

The chain couples TRBV5-1 to TRBJ2-7, with a weak D call TRBD1 (6 bases). Germline V gene lookup returns CDR1 SGHRS and CDR2 YFSETQ. The CDR3 totals 14 residues. The germline V and J ends were trimmed by 2 bases and 2 bases, with 11 bases remaining between them. CDR3 bases: TGCGCCAGCAGCTTTCAGGGGCCGCCCTACGAGCAGTACTTC. The encoded protein is CASSFQGPPYEQYF.

The chain is built from TRBV7-2 and TRBJ1-1; 7 positions match TRBD1. The CDR3 totals 14 residues. Germline V gene lookup returns CDR1 SGHTA and CDR2 FQGNSA. Germline trimming cut 11 bases from V and 4 bases from J; bases unmatched to any gene: 13. CDR3 sequence: CASTAQGRITEAFF. CDR3 bases: TGTGCCTCAACCGCACAGGGGCGCATCACTGAAGCTTTCTTT. Full variable domain (remainder filled in from reference TRBV7-2 and TRBJ1-1): GAGVSQSPSNKVTEKGKDVELRCDPISGHTALYWYRQSLGQGLEFLIYFQGNSAPDKSGLPSDRFSAERTGGSVSTLTIQRTQQEDSAVYLCASTAQGRITEAFFGQGTRLTVV.

The V gene is TRBV7-2, the J gene TRBJ2-1, with D tentatively TRBD2 (6 bases). The germline V gene encodes CDR1 SGHTA and CDR2 FQGNSA. The CDR3 spans 16 residues. V lost 0 bases and J 9 bases, leaving 18 bases between the germline ends. The DNA of the CDR3 is TGTGCCAGCAGCTTAGCGACGGGACTTAGGTTCTTTGAGCAGTTCTTC. Encoded protein: CASSLATGLRFFEQFF.

This chain connects TRBV12-3 or TRBV12-4 to TRBJ2-3, with D possibly TRBD2 on 5 matching bases. The CDR3 contains 13 residues. With 0 bases removed from V and 6 bases from J, the gap between germline ends came to 7 bases. For the CDR3, the DNA is TGTGCCAGCAGTTTAGCGCCGGGGGATACGCAGTATTTT. Protein sequence: CASSLAPGDTQYF.

V and J are TRBV5-1 and TRBJ1-3, with D possibly TRBD1 on 6 matching bases. Trimming took 0 bases from V and 0 from J, leaving 10 bases between them. CDR1 is SGHRS, CDR2 YFSETQ, per germline. This CDR3 region has 16 residues. The CDR3 bases are TGCGCCAGCAGCTTGGAGGGCAGGGGCTCTGGAAACACCATATATTTT. Protein product: CASSLEGRGSGNTIYF.

The CDR3 is CASSLPASRTYEQYF. In nucleotides, the CDR3 is TGTGCCAGCAGCCTACCAGCGTCCAGAACCTACGAGCAGTACTTC. This chain uses TRBV7-8 with TRBJ2-7; D ambiguous. V was clipped by 5 bases and J by 2 bases, with 16 bases between them. This CDR3 region has 15 residues. Looked up from germline, CDR1 is SGHVS and CDR2 is FQNEAQ.

The chain is built from TRBV6-1 and TRBJ1-1; TRBD1 aligns across 8 bases. CDR3 length: 17 amino acids. The V gene's germline CDR1 is MNHNS and CDR2 SASEGT. V trimming: 2 bases; J trimming: 1 base; junction bases outside the gene matches: 9. DNA for the CDR3: TGTGCCAGCAGTGAATATACAGGGGGGTTTAGGAACACTGAAGCTTTCTTT. This gives the protein CASSEYTGGFRNTEAFF.

V gene TRBV4-1 combines with J gene TRBJ1-3; D is uncertain. This CDR3 spans 15 amino acids. V was trimmed by 0 bases and J by 2 bases, leaving 8 bases between them. The germline V gene encodes CDR1 MGHRA and CDR2 YSYEKL. Here the CDR3 reads CASSQESGTGNTIYF. The CDR3 coding sequence is TGCGCCAGCAGCCAAGAATCGGGAACTGGAAACACCATATATTTT.

J is TRBJ2-7 and V is TRBV3-1 (or the pseudogene TRBV3-2); 9 bases match TRBD2. J was trimmed by 3 bases and V by 4 bases; bases with no gene match: 7. Germline CDR1 reads LGHDT; CDR2 reads YNNKEL (reference sequence). The CDR3 is 15 amino acids. This CDR3 is CASSPPETSGYEQYF. The CDR3 DNA is TGTGCCAGCAGCCCCCCTGAGACTAGCGGCTACGAGCAGTACTTC.

This chain links TRBV14 with TRBJ2-5; 9 bases map to TRBD1. The trim removed 2 bases at V and 5 bases at J, leaving 9 bases unmatched. Germline V gives CDR1 SGHDN, CDR2 FVKESK. This CDR3 region has 16 residues. The CDR3 is CASSQTLGQGKETQYF. CDR3 sequence (DNA): TGTGCCAGCAGCCAAACTCTAGGACAGGGGAAGGAGACCCAGTACTTC. Using reference TRBV14 and TRBJ2-5 for the parts outside the CDR3, the full variable domain is EAGVTQFPSHSVIEKGQTVTLRCDPISGHDNLYWYRRVMGKEIKFLLHFVKESKQDESGMPNNRFLAERTGGTYSTLKVQPAELEDSGVYFCASSQTLGQGKETQYFGPGTRLLVL.

CDR3 nucleotides: TGTGCCAGCAACCCCCTGACTAGATCCTACGAGCAGTACTTC. Translation: CASNPLTRSYEQYF. The gene calls are TRBV27 and TRBJ2-7; weak D call: TRBD2 (6 bases). The CDR3 extends over 14 amino acids. V was cut by 7 bases and J by 1 base, with 14 bases left in between. CDR1 and CDR2 from the germline V gene are MNHEY and SMNVEV (reference sequence).

CDR3 sequence reads: CASSKGQEQGETYNEQFF. For the CDR3, the DNA is TGTGCCAGCAGCAAAGGCCAGGAACAGGGAGAAACCTACAATGAGCAGTTCTTC. The chain is built from TRBV21-1 and TRBJ2-1; TRBD1, the D gene given by the table, was not confirmed from the DNA. TRBV21-1 corresponds to a pseudogene. CDR3 length: 18 amino acids.

This clone was detected only a few times. This chain uses TRBV5-1 with TRBJ2-1; 8 bases align to TRBD2. The junction had 13 bases not matched to a gene; V was cut back by 0 bases and J by 5 bases. Per germline, CDR1 SGHRS and CDR2 YFSETQ. The CDR3 sequence is 18 residues long. DNA of the CDR3: TGCGCCAGCAGCTTGGAGGGCCCTTCGGGACTAGGGGACAATGAGCAGTTCTTC. Protein sequence: CASSLEGPSGLGDNEQFF.

The V and J genes are TRBV7-6 and TRBJ2-2; 13 positions agree with TRBD2. The germline CDR1 and CDR2 sequences are SGHVS and FNYEAQ. Trimming cost V 5 bases and J 4 bases; bases outside gene matches: 10. CDR3 length: 18 amino acids. The CDR3 here is CASSNYGLAGEGTGELFF. The CDR3 DNA is TGTGCCAGCAGCAACTACGGACTAGCGGGAGAGGGCACCGGGGAGCTGTTTTTT.

In its sample, this clone was seen a few times. CDR3 sequence (DNA): TGTGCCAGCAGCCGTATAACAGAAACCTACGAGCAGTACTTC. Translation gives CASSRITETYEQYF. This chain uses TRBV7-3 with TRBJ2-7; D gene uncertain. The CDR3 is made up of 14 amino acids. Germline CDR1 and CDR2: SGHTA and FQGTGA. Trimming stripped 5 bases from V and 2 bases from J, with 13 bases between.

V usage is TRBV9 and J usage is TRBJ2-3; no clear D gene. The length of the CDR3 is 14 residues. The V end was cut by 3 bases, the J end by 7 bases, with 15 bases between. Germline V lookup: CDR1 SGDLS, CDR2 YYNGEE. The CDR3 coding sequence is TGTGCCAGCAGCGCCCACGGTACGTCAAATACGCAGTATTTT. As protein: CASSAHGTSNTQYF.

The rearrangement joins TRBV12-3 or TRBV12-4 to TRBJ2-5, with TRBD1 matching 7 bases. J was trimmed by 1 base and V by 6 bases; bases with no gene match: 2. CDR3 length: 13 amino acids. CDR3 nucleotides: TGTGCCAGCAGAGGGGACAGCCAAGAGACCCAGTACTTC. This sequence encodes CASRGDSQETQYF.

The CDR3 reads CASSGPGTSSGEQYF. In nucleotides, the CDR3 is TGTGCCAGCAGCGGCCCCGGGACTAGCTCGGGCGAGCAGTACTTC. V usage is TRBV9 and J usage is TRBJ2-7; TRBD2 matches at 9 bases. The germline gives CDR1 SGDLS, CDR2 YYNGEE. Trimming at V came to 3 bases and at J to 6 bases, leaving 10 bases not matched to a gene. CDR3 length: 15 amino acids.

The gene calls are TRBV6-4 and TRBJ2-1; 7 bases match TRBD2. This CDR3 is 17 amino acids long. From germline, CDR1 is MRHNA and CDR2 SNTAGT. V lost 2 bases and J lost 6; bases outside the gene matches: 13. Written as DNA, the CDR3 is TGTGCCAGCAGTGACCCAAAGCAGGGAGGGCCTAGCAATGAGCAGTTCTTC. Protein product: CASSDPKQGGPSNEQFF.

The chain recombines TRBV4-3 with TRBJ1-1; 10 bases agree with TRBD1. J was trimmed by 0 bases and V by 2 bases; bases with no gene match: 6. The germline gives CDR1 LGHNA, CDR2 YSLEER. The CDR3 is 17 amino acids. The DNA of the CDR3 is TGCGCCAGCAGCCAATTCCCGGGACAGGGGTTGAACACTGAAGCTTTCTTT. It translates to CASSQFPGQGLNTEAFF.

This clone occurred once. The chain uses TRBV5-1 and TRBJ2-7; 10 nucleotides align to TRBD2. The CDR3 is made up of 17 amino acids. V was clipped by 4 bases and J by 7 bases; unmatched bases: 17. Germline CDR1 and CDR2: SGHRS and YFSETQ. The CDR3 loop reads CASSPAPKAGGHGEQYF. CDR3 sequence (DNA): TGCGCCAGCAGCCCCGCGCCCAAAGCGGGAGGGCATGGGGAGCAGTACTTC. The variable domain in full, completed from reference TRBV5-1 and TRBJ2-7, reads KAGVTQTPRYLIKTRGQQVTLSCSPISGHRSVSWYQQTPGQGLQFLFEYFSETQRNKGNFPGRFSGRQFSNSRSEMNVSTLELGDSALYLCASSPAPKAGGHGEQYFGPGTRLTVT.

V is TRBV5-1 and J is TRBJ1-3, with D hard to call. CDR3 size: 14 residues. The ends were cut back, 4 bases at V and 3 bases at J, with 11 bases in the middle. Germline lookup yields CDR1 SGHRS and CDR2 YFSETQ. The CDR3 here is CASSAEPYGNTIYF. DNA for the CDR3: TGCGCCAGCAGCGCCGAGCCGTATGGAAACACCATATATTTT.